What follows are 26 T cell receptor beta chains derived from one specimen sequenced in a study of beta chain features in type 1 diabetes. The entirety of the isolated RNA underwent reverse transcription, so expressed TCRB transcripts were sequenced. The method was immunoSEQ multiplex PCR; TCRdb's version includes in-frame clones alone and lacks a portion of them. The sample has 310,000 or so clones, around 10% seen once. Source material: naive CD4+ T cells from blood. The origin of the receptors is a woman in her 30s in good health.

This clone was picked up a small number of times. The chain employs TRBV2 and TRBJ2-1; 9 nucleotides agree with TRBD2. Looked up from germline, CDR1 is SNHLY and CDR2 is FYNNEI. The V and J ends lost 5 bases and 1 base, in that order; junction bases with no gene match: 9. The CDR3 sequence is 17 residues long. Written as DNA, the CDR3 is TGTGCCAGCAGTAGGCGGGAGGGCCATCTTTCCTACAATGAGCAGTTCTTC. Its protein product is CASSRREGHLSYNEQFF.

There are a few counts of this clone. In the same sample, other DNA sequences code for this CDR3. This chain joins TRBV7-2 and TRBJ2-1; weak D call: TRBD2 (5 bases). Germline V gene lookup returns CDR1 SGHTA and CDR2 FQGNSA. V was clipped by 5 bases and J by 5 bases, with 10 bases between them. The CDR3 totals 13 residues. CDR3 residues: CASSLDYNNEQFF. CDR3 bases: TGTGCCAGCAGCCTCGACTACAACAATGAGCAGTTCTTC. Full variable domain (missing parts from reference TRBV7-2 and TRBJ2-1): GAGVSQSPSNKVTEKGKDVELRCDPISGHTALYWYRQSLGQGLEFLIYFQGNSAPDKSGLPSDRFSAERTGGSVSTLTIQRTQQEDSAVYLCASSLDYNNEQFFGPGTRLTVL.

V gene TRBV7-2 combines with J gene TRBJ2-1, with a weak D call TRBD2 (5 bases). The CDR3 is 14 amino acids. Per germline, CDR1 SGHTA and CDR2 FQGNSA. V dropped 3 bases and J dropped 5 bases, with 11 bases sitting between them. The CDR3 coding sequence is TGTGCCAGCAGCTTCAACCCGACTAACAATGAGCAGTTCTTC. This encodes CASSFNPTNNEQFF.

J is TRBJ2-3 and V is TRBV7-2; no firm D call. V was cut by 1 base and J by 0 bases, with 8 bases left in between. The CDR3 is 15 residues long. Germline V gene lookup returns CDR1 SGHTA and CDR2 FQGNSA. CDR3 in DNA: TGTGCCAGCAGCTTAGTTCAGACTAGCACAGATACGCAGTATTTT. Encoded protein: CASSLVQTSTDTQYF.

The V and J genes are TRBV28 and TRBJ2-1; 7 bases line up with TRBD2. Germline V lookup: CDR1 MDHEN, CDR2 SYDVKM. Trimming cost V 3 bases and J 2 bases; bases outside gene matches: 7. The length of the CDR3 is 16 residues. CDR3 in DNA: TGTGCCAGCAGTTTCCGGGGAGGGAGCCCCTACAATGAGCAGTTCTTC. This gives the protein CASSFRGGSPYNEQFF.

This sequence joins TRBV7-3 and TRBJ2-2; 9 bases fit TRBD2. Per the germline V gene, CDR1 is SGHTA and CDR2 is FQGTGA. The ends lost 4 bases at V and 4 bases at J; junction bases unmatched: 7. The CDR3 has 16 residues. CDR3: CASSSYSGSVTGELFF. The CDR3 coding sequence is TGTGCCAGCAGCTCTTATAGCGGGAGCGTCACCGGGGAGCTGTTTTTT.

This clone was counted between two and nine times. One end of the junction fails to match germline, which may point to a read error. The chain carries TRBV7-7 and TRBJ2-2, with a weak D call TRBD1 (6 bases). Germline-derived CDR1 and CDR2 are SSHAT and FNYEAQ (reference sequence). The CDR3 runs 16 residues. CDR3 DNA sequence: TGTGCTAGCAGCCCCAACCCGGACAGGAACACCGGGGAGCTGTTTTTT. Amino acids: CASSPNPDRNTGELFF.

The table lists this clone with a few counts. The genes are TRBV10-2 and TRBJ2-1, with 11 bases fitting TRBD2. CDR3 length equals 15 residues. V lost 3 bases, J lost 4 bases, and 2 bases stayed unmatched. From germline, CDR1 is WSHSY and CDR2 SAAADI. The CDR3 DNA sequence: TGCGCCAGCAGTGACGTAGCGGGAGGGTACAATGAGCAGTTCTTC. Translated, it gives CASSDVAGGYNEQFF.

V gene TRBV7-3 combines with J gene TRBJ2-5; D is perhaps TRBD2 (5 bases). Trimming pared 5 bases from V and 1 base from J, leaving 11 bases between. The CDR3 consists of 14 residues. Germline CDR1 reads SGHTA; CDR2 reads FQGTGA. CDR3 DNA sequence: TGTGCCAGCAGCCTGGGTGCGGGCCAAGAGACCCAGTACTTC. Translation gives CASSLGAGQETQYF.

The sample holds a few counts of this clone. CDR3 residues: CASSNSGGRNNEQFF. The CDR3 DNA reads TGTGCCAGCAGCAACAGCGGCGGTCGTAACAATGAGCAGTTCTTC. The rearrangement joins TRBV9 to TRBJ2-1, with D perhaps matching TRBD2 (5 bases). The germline CDR1 and CDR2 sequences are SGDLS and YYNGEE. The V gene lost 4 bases and the J gene lost 5 bases, with 16 bases spanning the gap. The CDR3 extends over 15 amino acids.

This clone was picked up a small number of times. V usage is TRBV28 and J usage is TRBJ2-3, with 10 nucleotides matching TRBD1. Trimming removed 2 bases from V and 5 bases from J; junction bases left unmatched: 4. Germline lookup yields CDR1 MDHEN and CDR2 SYDVKM. CDR3 length: 15 amino acids. Here the CDR3 DNA reads TGTGCCAGCAGTTTACGACAGGGGGCCCGAGATACGCAGTATTTT. Protein: CASSLRQGARDTQYF.

The chain has TRBV7-9 and TRBJ2-5; 8 positions agree with TRBD2. The CDR3 is 14 residues long. After removal of 5 bases from V and 5 bases from J, the junction contained 7 bases not matched to a gene. Germline V lookup: CDR1 SEHNR, CDR2 FQNEAQ (reference sequence). CDR3 loop: CASSPGLGGETQYF. The CDR3 DNA follows: TGTGCCAGCAGCCCGGGACTAGGGGGGGAGACCCAGTACTTC. Drawing the rest from reference TRBV7-9 and TRBJ2-5, the complete variable domain is DTGVSQNPRHKITKRGQNVTFRCDPISEHNRLYWYRQTLGQGPEFLTYFQNEAQLEKSRLLSDRFSAERPKGSFSTLEIQRTEQGDSAMYLCASSPGLGGETQYFGPGTRLLVL.

There are a few counts of this clone. V gene TRBV29-1 combines with J gene TRBJ2-3; D is possibly TRBD2 (6 bases). Deletions cut 3 bases from V and 2 bases from J, with 15 bases between. The CDR3 sequence is 15 residues long. Germline lookup yields CDR1 SQVTM and CDR2 ANQGSEA. The CDR3 bases are TGCAGCGTTGAGGGGTCAGCGGGCTTCACAGATACGCAGTATTTT. Amino acid sequence: CSVEGSAGFTDTQYF.

The chain recombines TRBV6-1 with TRBJ1-2; D unclear. Germline CDR1 MNHNS, CDR2 SASEGT. V lost 0 bases to trimming and J lost 7 bases, with 12 bases between them. There are 14 residues in the CDR3. CDR3 loop: CASSEARGSFGYTF. The CDR3 DNA reads as TGTGCCAGCAGTGAAGCGAGAGGGTCGTTTGGCTACACCTTC.

This clone has more than one count but fewer than ten. The genes are TRBV9 and TRBJ2-3, with TRBD2 matching 8 bases. With V trimmed by 3 bases and J by 2 bases, 5 bases remained unmatched. The CDR3 runs to 15 residues. Germline-derived CDR1 and CDR2 are SGDLS and YYNGEE. The CDR3 nucleotides read TGTGCCAGCAGCGGCCCGGGACTAGACACAGATACGCAGTATTTT. Its translation is CASSGPGLDTDTQYF.

The chain joins TRBV29-1 to TRBJ2-5; TRBD2 agrees at 10 bases. Germline CDR1 SQVTM, CDR2 ANQGSEA. This CDR3 is built from 15 residues. The V segment lost 5 bases and the J segment 4 bases; nucleotides outside the gene matches: 10. The CDR3 DNA sequence: TGCAGCGTTTCACAAGGACTAGCGGTGGGAGAGACCCAGTACTTC. Its translation is CSVSQGLAVGETQYF.

The rearrangement uses TRBV7-2 and TRBJ1-3; TRBD1 is a possible D gene (5 bases). Germline V CDR1 and CDR2: SGHTA, FQGNSA. The CDR3 runs 15 residues. V was cut by 5 bases and J by 3 bases, with 14 bases left in between. The CDR3 loop reads CASSDRGDGGNTIYF. CDR3 bases: TGTGCCAGCAGCGACCGGGGGGATGGTGGAAACACCATATATTTT.

This clone was counted between two and nine times. The rearrangement links TRBV28 to TRBJ2-1; 7 bases agree with TRBD2. J was trimmed by 7 bases and V by 8 bases; bases with no gene match: 8. The CDR3 covers 13 residues. CDR1 MDHEN and CDR2 SYDVKM come from the germline V gene. CDR3 in DNA: TGTGCCAGCGGCGGGAGAGGGATAAATGAGCAGTTCTTC. Its translation: CASGGRGINEQFF.

This clone was observed a handful of times. The rearrangement links TRBV30 to TRBJ1-5; D is unclear. CDR1 and CDR2 (germline): GTSNPN, SVGIG (reference sequence). The V gene lost 0 bases and the J gene lost 5 bases, with 8 bases spanning the gap. The CDR3 extends over 13 amino acids. CDR3 bases: TGTGCCTGGAGTGTTCAGCGAGATCAGCCCCAGCATTTT. Translating it yields CAWSVQRDQPQHF.

J is TRBJ1-1 and V is TRBV30, with 9 bases aligning to TRBD1. The germline V gene has CDR1 GTSNPN and CDR2 SVGIG (reference sequence). This CDR3 is built from 14 residues. The V gene end was trimmed by 1 base and the J gene end by 5 bases; junction bases not matched to a gene: 5. The CDR3 loop reads CAWSATGGSTEAFF. DNA for the CDR3: TGTGCCTGGAGTGCGACAGGGGGTAGTACTGAAGCTTTCTTT.

Only a few counts were recorded for this clone. The chain is built from TRBV7-2 and TRBJ2-3; D is ambiguous. V lost 0 bases, J lost 0 bases, and 7 bases lay in between. The germline gives CDR1 SGHTA, CDR2 FQGNSA. The CDR3 covers 15 residues. CDR3 coding DNA: TGTGCCAGCAGCTTAGCGGCAGGTAGCACAGATACGCAGTATTTT. Translated, it gives CASSLAAGSTDTQYF.

CDR3 DNA sequence: TGTGCCAGCAGTTTATACAGGGGCACTGAAGCTTTCTTT. Its protein is CASSLYRGTEAFF. This rearrangement joins TRBV28 to TRBJ1-1, with 7 bases lining up with TRBD1. The CDR3 totals 13 residues. Germline V CDR1 and CDR2: MDHEN, SYDVKM. Trimming removed 1 base from V and 4 bases from J; junction bases left unmatched: 0.

The V and J genes are TRBV7-2 and TRBJ2-4; D may be TRBD2 (6 bases). Germline V gene lookup returns CDR1 SGHTA and CDR2 FQGNSA. The germline V and J ends were trimmed by 4 bases and 0 bases, with 19 bases remaining between them. This CDR3 is built from 18 residues. The CDR3 DNA reads as TGTGCCAGCAGCTCGACTAGGGTGGCAGGGCTAGCCAAAAACATTCAGTACTTC. Protein: CASSSTRVAGLAKNIQYF.

This clone was observed a few times. The chain joins TRBV5-6 to TRBJ1-1; D is possibly TRBD1 (5 bases). The V and J ends lost 5 bases and 2 bases respectively, with 19 bases between them. Germline V gene sequence: CDR1 SGHDT, CDR2 YYEEEE. This CDR3 has 16 residues. The CDR3 loop is CASSFFVLQDNTEAFF. The CDR3 bases are TGTGCCAGCAGTTTCTTCGTTTTACAGGACAACACTGAAGCTTTCTTT.

The chain is built from TRBV5-4 and TRBJ2-7, with D possibly matching TRBD1 (6 bases). The CDR3 totals 15 residues. Per germline, CDR1 SGHNT and CDR2 YYREEE (reference sequence). V lost 1 base and J 4 bases, leaving 15 bases between the germline ends. CDR3 coding DNA: TGTGCCAGCAGCTTGTTGACCGGGACAACATACGAGCAGTACTTC. Its translation is CASSLLTGTTYEQYF.

The chain is built from TRBV5-1 and TRBJ2-7, with 10 bases aligning to TRBD1. CDR3 length: 14 amino acids. The germline gives CDR1 SGHRS, CDR2 YFSETQ. Germline trimming cut 0 bases from V and 7 bases from J; bases unmatched to any gene: 4. For the CDR3, the DNA is TGCGCCAGCAGCTTGGGGGACAGGGGCCTTGAGCAGTACTTC. Its translation: CASSLGDRGLEQYF.